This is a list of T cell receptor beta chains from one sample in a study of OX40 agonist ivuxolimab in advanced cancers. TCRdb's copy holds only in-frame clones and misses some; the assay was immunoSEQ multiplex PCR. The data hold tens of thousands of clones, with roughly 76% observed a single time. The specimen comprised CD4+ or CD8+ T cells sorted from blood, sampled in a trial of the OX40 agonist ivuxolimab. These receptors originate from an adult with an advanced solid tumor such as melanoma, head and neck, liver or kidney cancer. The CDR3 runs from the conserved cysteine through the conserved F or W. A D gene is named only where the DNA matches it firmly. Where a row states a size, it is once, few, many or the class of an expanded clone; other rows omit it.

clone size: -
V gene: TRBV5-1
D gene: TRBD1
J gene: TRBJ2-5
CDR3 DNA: TGCGCCAGCAGCTTGGGACAGGGGGCGAGGGAGACCCAGTACTTC
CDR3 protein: CASSLGQGARETQYF

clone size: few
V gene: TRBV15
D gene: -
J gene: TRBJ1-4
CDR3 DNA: TGTGCCACCAGCAGAGTGGGGGAAAAACTGTTTTTT
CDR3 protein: CATSRVGEKLFF

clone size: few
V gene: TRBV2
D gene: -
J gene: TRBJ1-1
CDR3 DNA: TGTGCCAGCAGACCGCCGAACACTGAAGCTTTCTTT
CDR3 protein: CASRPPNTEAFF

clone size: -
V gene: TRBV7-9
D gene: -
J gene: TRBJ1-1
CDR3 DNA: TGTGCCAGCAGCTCTGGGATCCTAAGGGACACTGAAGCTTTCTTT
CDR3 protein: CASSSGILRDTEAFF

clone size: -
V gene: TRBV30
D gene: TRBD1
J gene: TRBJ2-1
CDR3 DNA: TGTGCCTGGATCGTACCGGGACAGGGCTACAATGAGCAGTTCTTC
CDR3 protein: CAWIVPGQGYNEQFF

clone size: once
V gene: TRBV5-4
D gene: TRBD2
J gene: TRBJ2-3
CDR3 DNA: TGTGCCAGCAGCTTTCCCAGCGGGAGTATGGATACGCAGTATTTT
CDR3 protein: CASSFPSGSMDTQYF

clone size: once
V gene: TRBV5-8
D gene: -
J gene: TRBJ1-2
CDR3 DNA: TGTGCCAGCAGCTTCAGGGCTTTGAACTATGGCTACACCTTC
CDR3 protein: CASSFRALNYGYTF

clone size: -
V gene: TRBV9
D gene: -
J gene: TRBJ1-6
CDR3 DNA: TGTGCCAGCAGCGTATCGGGTGATTATTCACCCCTCCACTTT
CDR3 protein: CASSVSGDYSPLHF

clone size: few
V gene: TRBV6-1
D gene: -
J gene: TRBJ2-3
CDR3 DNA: TGTGCCAGCAGTGTCGCAGATACGCAGTATTTT
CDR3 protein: CASSVADTQYF

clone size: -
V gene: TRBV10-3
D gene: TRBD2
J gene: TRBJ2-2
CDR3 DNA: TGTGCCATCAGTGATGGGACTAGTGGCACCGGGGAGCTGTTTTTT
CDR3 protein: CAISDGTSGTGELFF

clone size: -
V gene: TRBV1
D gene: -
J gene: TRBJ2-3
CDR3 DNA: TGCACCAGCAGTGTAGCGAGACGCACAGATACGCAGTATTTT
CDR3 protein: CTSSVARRTDTQYF

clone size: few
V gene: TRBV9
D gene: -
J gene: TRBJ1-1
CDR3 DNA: TGTGCCAGCAGCGCGACAGGATCCACTGAAGCTTTCTTT
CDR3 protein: CASSATGSTEAFF

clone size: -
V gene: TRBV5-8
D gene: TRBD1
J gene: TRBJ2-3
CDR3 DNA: TGTGCCAGCAGCCCGCGGACAGGCGCTGATACGCAGTATTTT
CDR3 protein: CASSPRTGADTQYF

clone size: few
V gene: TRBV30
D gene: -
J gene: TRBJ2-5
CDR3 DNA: TGTGCCTGGAGTGCGGGGACCGGGCAAGAGACCCAGTACTTC
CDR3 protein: CAWSAGTGQETQYF

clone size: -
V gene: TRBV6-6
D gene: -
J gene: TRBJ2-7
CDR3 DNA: TGTGCCAGCAGTTACGGCAACTCCTACGAGCAGTACTTC
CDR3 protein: CASSYGNSYEQYF

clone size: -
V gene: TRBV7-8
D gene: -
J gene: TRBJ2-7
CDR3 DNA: TGTGCCAGCAGCTTAGGTTGGTCCTACGAGCAGTACTTC
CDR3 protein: CASSLGWSYEQYF

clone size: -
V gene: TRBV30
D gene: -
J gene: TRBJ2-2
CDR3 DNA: TGTGCCTGGAGTCGATGGGTCACCGGGGAGCTGTTTTTT
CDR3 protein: CAWSRWVTGELFF

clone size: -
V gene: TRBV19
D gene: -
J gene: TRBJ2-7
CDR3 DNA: TGTGCCAGTACCCCTCGGACAGAAAAATCCTACGAGCAGTACTTC
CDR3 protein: CASTPRTEKSYEQYF

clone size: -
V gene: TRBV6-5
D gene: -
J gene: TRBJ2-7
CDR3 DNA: TGTGCCAGCAGTTACCGGGGGGCAGGGGGTTCCTACGAGCAGTACTTC
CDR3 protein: CASSYRGAGGSYEQYF

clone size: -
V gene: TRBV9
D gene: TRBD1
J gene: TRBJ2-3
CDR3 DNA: TGTGCCAGCAGCGGAACACACGGACAGGGGCTCTGGGATACGCAGTATTTT
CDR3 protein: CASSGTHGQGLWDTQYF

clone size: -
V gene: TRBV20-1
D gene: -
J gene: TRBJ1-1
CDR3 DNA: TGCAGTGCTATCAACACTGAAGCTTTCTTT
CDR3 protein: CSAINTEAFF

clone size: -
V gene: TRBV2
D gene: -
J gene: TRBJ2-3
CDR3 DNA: TGTGCCAGCAGTGATTTTTGGAGGGGGGTCTCATACCTTACGCAGTATTTT
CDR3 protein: CASSDFWRGVSYLTQYF

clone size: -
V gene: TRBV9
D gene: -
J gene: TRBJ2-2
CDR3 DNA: TGTGCCAGCAGCGTAGGACTGGCGCTCGGCACCGGGGAGCTGTTTTTT
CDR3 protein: CASSVGLALGTGELFF

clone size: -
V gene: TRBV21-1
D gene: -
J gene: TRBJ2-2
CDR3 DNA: TGTGCCAGCAGCAAGGGACTAGCGGGAGAGAACACCGGGGAGCTGTTTTTT
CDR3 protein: CASSKGLAGENTGELFF

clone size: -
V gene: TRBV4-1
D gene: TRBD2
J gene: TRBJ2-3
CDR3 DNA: TGCGCCAGCAGCCAAGGAAGCGGGATAGGGGATACGCAGTATTTT
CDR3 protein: CASSQGSGIGDTQYF

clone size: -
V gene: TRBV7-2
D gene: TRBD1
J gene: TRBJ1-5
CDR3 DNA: TGTGCCAGCAGCTTAATAGGGACAGGGTCTCGCAATCAGCCCCAGCATTTT
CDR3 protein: CASSLIGTGSRNQPQHF

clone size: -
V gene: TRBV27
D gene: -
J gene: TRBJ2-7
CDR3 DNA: TGTGCCAGCAGTTTATTCCCGGGGAATGGGTACGAGCAGTACTTC
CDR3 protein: CASSLFPGNGYEQYF

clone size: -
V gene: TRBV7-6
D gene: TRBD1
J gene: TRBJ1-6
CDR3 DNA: TGTGCCAGCAGCCCCAGCAGGGGGTTGTTGGATTCACCCCTCCACTTT
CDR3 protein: CASSPSRGLLDSPLHF

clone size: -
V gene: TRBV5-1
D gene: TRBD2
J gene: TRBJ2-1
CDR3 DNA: TGCGCCAGCAGCTTGAACCTAGCGGGAGCCAATGAGCAGTTCTTC
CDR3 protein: CASSLNLAGANEQFF

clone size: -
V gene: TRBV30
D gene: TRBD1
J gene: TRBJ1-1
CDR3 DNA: TGTGCCTGGAGTGCCGGACAGGGGTTCCCTGAAGCTTTCTTT
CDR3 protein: CAWSAGQGFPEAFF

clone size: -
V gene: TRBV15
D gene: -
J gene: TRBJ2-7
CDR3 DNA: TGTGCCACCAGTAGGGCCGTCTCCTACGAGCAGTACTTC
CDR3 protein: CATSRAVSYEQYF

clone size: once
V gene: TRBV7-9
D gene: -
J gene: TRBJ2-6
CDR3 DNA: TGTGCCAGCAGCCCAACGGTGGCCAACGTCCTGACTTTC
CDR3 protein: CASSPTVANVLTF

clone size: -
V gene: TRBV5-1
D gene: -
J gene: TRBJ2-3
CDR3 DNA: TGCGCCAGCAGCTTGGCCTGGCAGACAGATACGCAGTATTTT
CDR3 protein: CASSLAWQTDTQYF

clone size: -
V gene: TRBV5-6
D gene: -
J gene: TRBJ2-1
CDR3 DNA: TGTGCCAGCAGCTTGGGACAGGACATATACAATGAGCAGTTCTTC
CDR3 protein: CASSLGQDIYNEQFF

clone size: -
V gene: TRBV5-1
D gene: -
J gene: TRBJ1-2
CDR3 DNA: TGCGCCAGCAGCTTCGGACAGCCTAACTATGGCTACACCTTC
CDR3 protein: CASSFGQPNYGYTF

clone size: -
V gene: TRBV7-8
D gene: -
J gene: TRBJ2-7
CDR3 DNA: TGTGCCAGCAGCTTAGCAACAGGGTTAGGGGGAGATACCTACGAGCAGTACTTC
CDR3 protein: CASSLATGLGGDTYEQYF

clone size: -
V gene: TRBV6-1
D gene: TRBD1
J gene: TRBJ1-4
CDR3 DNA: TGTGCCAGCAGACCGGGACAGGGGAATGAAAAACTGTTTTTT
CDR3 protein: CASRPGQGNEKLFF

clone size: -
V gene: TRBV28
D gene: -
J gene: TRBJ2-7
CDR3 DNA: TGTGCCAGCAGTTTGGAACTCCGCAGCTCCTACGAGCAGTACTTC
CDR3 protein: CASSLELRSSYEQYF

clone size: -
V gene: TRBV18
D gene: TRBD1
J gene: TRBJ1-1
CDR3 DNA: TGTGCCAGCTCAAGACAGGGTGTAAACACTGAAGCTTTCTTT
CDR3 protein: CASSRQGVNTEAFF

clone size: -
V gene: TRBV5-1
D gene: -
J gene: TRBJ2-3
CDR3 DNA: TGCGCCAGCAGCTTGGTTCGAATTAGCACAGATACGCAGTATTTT
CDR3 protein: CASSLVRISTDTQYF

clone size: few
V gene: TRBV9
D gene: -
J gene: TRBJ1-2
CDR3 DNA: TGTGCCAGCAGCGTTGCAGGCCAATATGGCTACACCTTC
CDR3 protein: CASSVAGQYGYTF